This paragraph reports one T cell receptor (beta chain). Its antigen is unknown. Base qualities are not at hand, and no much larger clone is one base apart. This record belongs to a study of blood T cell repertoires in COVID-19 (dated by TCRdb to the early 2020s). Turning to the overall study: The collaborator samples originated in the United States, Italy and Spain and spanned the acute and convalescent phases of COVID-19. The samples were drawn from two sources: the first 160 participants of the ongoing ImmuneRACE study, and fewer than 1,500 subjects contributed by 6 global collaborators. The material from the prospective study consisted of cDNA or gDNA derived from T cells, B-cell-depleted T cells, or PBMCs. The dataset comprised deeply sampled blood TCRbeta repertoires from subjects exposed to, actively infected with, or recovered from COVID-19. The repertoires were released in a freely available public database intended as a resource for research on the immune response to SARS-CoV-2. Where available, HLA class I and class II types were taken from metadata supplied by the sample provider and were not determined by assay-based typing. Sample metadata almost always included a de-identified subject ID, COVID-19 status, age in years and sex. The full study reports these points: How much clinical and demographic metadata was included differed by source and by participant, and the metadata was provided uncurated.

TCRbeta CDR3 regions were amplified from genomic DNA using the immunoSEQ Assay, a bias-controlled multiplex PCR. From the authors' description of their analysis: The number of nucleated cells in each sample was estimated by amplification of reference gene primers within the assay. Sequence reads were collapsed and filtered to measure the absolute abundance of every unique TCRbeta CDR3 rearrangement. For each sample, productive Simpson clonality was calculated as the square root of Simpson's diversity index over productive rearrangements. The source is immuneACCESS, and TCRdb retained only in-frame sequences with V and J called. Part of the clones is not carried over; for the studies checked, unresolved V genes explain less than half of this, and the remainder is unexplained. Clone size and the V and J calls come from that table; the DNA yielded D and trimming. The sample table shows around 46,000 clones, and around 90% are seen once. Of the sample, less than 9% is held by the ten largest clones.

Whole blood was collected in K2EDTA tubes by collaborating institutions according to the institutions' own protocols. For TCRbeta analysis, collaborators shipped samples in one of three forms: frozen whole blood, isolated PBMCs, or DNA extracted from either of those sample types. From a lookup of the germline V gene, CDR1 and CDR2 are SNHLY and FYNNEI. Trimmed from V: 4 bases; trimmed from J: 6 bases; junction bases lacking a gene match: 6. Spanning cysteine to phenylalanine, the CDR3 consists of 14 amino acids. Here the CDR3 DNA is all that survives: 42 bases in frame from base 1. Sequenced sample: peripheral blood. The chain links TRBV2 with TRBJ2-7, and 10 bases in between align with TRBD2. This receptor was taken from a man aged 50-59 years with acute or convalescent COVID-19. DNA sequence: TGTGCCAGCAGTGTGCTAGCGGGAGCAAGCGAGCAGTACTTC. This sequence encodes CASSVLAGASEQYF.